The T cell receptor (beta chain) under discussion was sequenced for a study of T cells after yellow fever vaccination. Study summary: Where fractions had low cell numbers, libraries were prepared from them with the SMART-Seq v4 Ultra Low Input RNA kit.

This clonotype was seen ten or more times. Its antigen is not identified. Germline CDR1 and CDR2: SGHTA and FQGNSA. CDR3 length: 18 amino acids. Trimming removed 5 bases from V and 1 base from J; junction bases left unmatched: 9. Broader study findings: Some clonotypes were seen in both the CD4 and the CD8 compartments. These made up a small share and likely arose from convergent recombination. Detected again after the booster were most primary-vaccination clones, at nearly 97% CD4 and approximately 87% CD8.

Conversion of TCR transcripts into cDNA relied on 5'RACE template switching, which added a universal primer site and UMIs. One entry per CDR3 protein results from TCRdb running MiXCR on the 5' RACE reads. The sample has 200,000 to 250,000 distinct CDR3 sequences; more than 3% are singletons. This specimen was CD4+ T cells sorted from PBMCs, taken 10 days after the yellow fever booster vaccination. The TCR was taken from a man younger than 35 who received the YFV17D yellow fever vaccine. The gene calls are TRBV7-2 and TRBJ2-3; 13 bases fit TRBD2. The CDR3 spells CASSRTSGGVGGTDTQYF. CDR3 DNA: TGTGCCAGCAGCCGCACTAGCGGGGGGGTAGGGGGCACAGATACGCAGTATTTT.